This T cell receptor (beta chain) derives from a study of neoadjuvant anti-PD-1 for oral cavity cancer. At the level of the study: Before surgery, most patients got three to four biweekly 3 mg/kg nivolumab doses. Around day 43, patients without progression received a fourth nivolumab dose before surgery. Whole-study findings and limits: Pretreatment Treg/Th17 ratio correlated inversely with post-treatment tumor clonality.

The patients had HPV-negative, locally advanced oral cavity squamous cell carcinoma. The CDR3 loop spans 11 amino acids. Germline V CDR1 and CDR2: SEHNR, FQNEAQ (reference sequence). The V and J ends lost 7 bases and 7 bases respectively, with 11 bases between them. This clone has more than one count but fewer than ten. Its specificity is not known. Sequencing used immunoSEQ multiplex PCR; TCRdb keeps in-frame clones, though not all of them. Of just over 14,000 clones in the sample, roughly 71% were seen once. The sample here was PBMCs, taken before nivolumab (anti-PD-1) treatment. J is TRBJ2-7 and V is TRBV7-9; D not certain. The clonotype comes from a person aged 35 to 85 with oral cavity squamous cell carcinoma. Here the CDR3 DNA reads TGTGCCAGCACCTCCGAAGGGGAGCAGTACTTC. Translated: CASTSEGEQYF.